This TCR beta chain was observed in a study of blood T cell repertoires in COVID-19. Study summary: Nucleic acid was either cDNA or gDNA, and it came from T cells, B-cell-depleted T cells, or PBMCs.

Original methodology: For nucleated cells, counts were estimated from reference gene primer amplification. Only in-frame clones appear in the TCRdb table, and some are missing; sequencing was by immunoSEQ multiplex PCR. V, J and clone size were drawn from that table, and D and trimming were deduced from the DNA. Among 95,000 to 100,000 clones, 87% were seen once, and the ten largest hold 9.5% to 13%. The source material was peripheral blood. This TCR was recovered from a woman aged 25 to 39 with acute or convalescent COVID-19.

Here the CDR3 DNA reads TGTGCCATCGCCGCAGGGACTAATGAAAAACTGTTTTTT. It codes for CAIAAGTNEKLFF. This chain links TRBV7-9 with TRBJ1-4; D possibly corresponds to TRBD1 (5 bases). Trimming cost V 10 bases and J 2 bases, with 11 bases left between them. CDR3 length: 13 amino acids. Per germline, CDR1 SEHNR and CDR2 FQNEAQ (reference sequence).